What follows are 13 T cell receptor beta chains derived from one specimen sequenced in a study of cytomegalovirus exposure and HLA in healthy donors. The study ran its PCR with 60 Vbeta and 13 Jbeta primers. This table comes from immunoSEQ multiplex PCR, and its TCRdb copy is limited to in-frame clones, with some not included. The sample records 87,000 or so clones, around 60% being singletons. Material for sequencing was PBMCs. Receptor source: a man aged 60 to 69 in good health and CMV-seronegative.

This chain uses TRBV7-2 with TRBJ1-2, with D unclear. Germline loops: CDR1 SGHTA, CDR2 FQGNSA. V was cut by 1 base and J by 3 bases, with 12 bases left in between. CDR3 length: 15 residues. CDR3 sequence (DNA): TGTGCCAGCAGCTTAGTAGTGGAGACGGACTATGGCTACACCTTC. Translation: CASSLVVETDYGYTF. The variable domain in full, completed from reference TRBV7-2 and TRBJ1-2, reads GAGVSQSPSNKVTEKGKDVELRCDPISGHTALYWYRQSLGQGLEFLIYFQGNSAPDKSGLPSDRFSAERTGGSVSTLTIQRTQQEDSAVYLCASSLVVETDYGYTFGSGTRLTVV.

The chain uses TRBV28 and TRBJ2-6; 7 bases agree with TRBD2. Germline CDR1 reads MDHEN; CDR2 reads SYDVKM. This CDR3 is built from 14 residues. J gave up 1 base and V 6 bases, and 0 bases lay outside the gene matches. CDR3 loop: CASSGRSGANVLTF. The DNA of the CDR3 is TGTGCCAGCAGCGGGAGGTCTGGGGCCAACGTCCTGACTTTC.

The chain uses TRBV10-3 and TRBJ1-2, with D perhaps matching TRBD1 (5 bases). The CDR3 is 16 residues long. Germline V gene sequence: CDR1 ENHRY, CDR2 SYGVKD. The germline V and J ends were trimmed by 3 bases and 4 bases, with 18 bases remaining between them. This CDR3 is CAISEFLGERTYGYTF. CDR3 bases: TGTGCCATCAGTGAATTCTTAGGGGAACGTACCTATGGCTACACCTTC.

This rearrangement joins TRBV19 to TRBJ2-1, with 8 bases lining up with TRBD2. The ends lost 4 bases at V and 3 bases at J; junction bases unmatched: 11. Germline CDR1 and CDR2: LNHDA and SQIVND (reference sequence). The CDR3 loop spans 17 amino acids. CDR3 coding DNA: TGTGCCAGTAGTACCCAAGTTAGCGGGGTAAACTACAATGAGCAGTTCTTC. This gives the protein CASSTQVSGVNYNEQFF.

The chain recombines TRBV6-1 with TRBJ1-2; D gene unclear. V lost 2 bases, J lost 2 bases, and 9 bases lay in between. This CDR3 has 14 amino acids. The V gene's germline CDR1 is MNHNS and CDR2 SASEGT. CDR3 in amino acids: CASSESFSNYGYTF. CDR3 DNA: TGTGCCAGCAGTGAAAGCTTCTCAAACTATGGCTACACCTTC.

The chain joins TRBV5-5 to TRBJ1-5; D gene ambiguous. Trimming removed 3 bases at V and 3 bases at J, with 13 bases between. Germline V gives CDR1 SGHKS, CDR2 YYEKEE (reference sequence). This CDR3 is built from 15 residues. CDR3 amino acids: CASSYGRVTNQPQHF. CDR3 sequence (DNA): TGTGCCAGCAGCTATGGGAGGGTAACCAATCAGCCCCAGCATTTT.

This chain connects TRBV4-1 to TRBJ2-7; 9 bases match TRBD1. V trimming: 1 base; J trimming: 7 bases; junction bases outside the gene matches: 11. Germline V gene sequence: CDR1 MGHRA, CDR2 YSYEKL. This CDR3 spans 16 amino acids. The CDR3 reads CASSQVPGTGISEQYF. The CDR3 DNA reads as TGCGCCAGCAGCCAAGTGCCCGGGACAGGGATCTCTGAGCAGTACTTC.

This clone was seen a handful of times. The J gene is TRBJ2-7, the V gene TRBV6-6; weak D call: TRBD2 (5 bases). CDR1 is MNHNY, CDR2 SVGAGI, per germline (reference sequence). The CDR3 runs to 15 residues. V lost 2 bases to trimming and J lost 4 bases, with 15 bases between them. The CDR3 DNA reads TGTGCCAGCAGTTACCGAGCGGACGGACTTTACGAGCAGTACTTC. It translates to CASSYRADGLYEQYF.

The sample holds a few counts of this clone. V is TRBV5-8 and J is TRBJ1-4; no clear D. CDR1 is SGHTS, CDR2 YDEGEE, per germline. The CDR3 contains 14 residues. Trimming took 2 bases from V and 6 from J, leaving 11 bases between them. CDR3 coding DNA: TGTGCCAGCAGCTTTCGCGGTATCGATGAAAAACTGTTTTTT. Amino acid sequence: CASSFRGIDEKLFF.

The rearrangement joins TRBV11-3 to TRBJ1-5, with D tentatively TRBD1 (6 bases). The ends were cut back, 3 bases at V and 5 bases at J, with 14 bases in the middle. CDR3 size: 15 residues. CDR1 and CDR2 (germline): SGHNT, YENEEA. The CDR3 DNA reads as TGTGCCAGCAGCTTTTACAGGGAATACCATCAGCCCCAGCATTTT. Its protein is CASSFYREYHQPQHF.

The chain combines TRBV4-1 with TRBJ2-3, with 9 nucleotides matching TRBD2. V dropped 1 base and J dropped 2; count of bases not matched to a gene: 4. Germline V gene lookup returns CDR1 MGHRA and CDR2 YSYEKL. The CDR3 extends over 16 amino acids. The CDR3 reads CASSQGSGRFTDTQYF. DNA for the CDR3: TGCGCCAGCAGCCAAGGTAGCGGGAGATTCACAGATACGCAGTATTTT.

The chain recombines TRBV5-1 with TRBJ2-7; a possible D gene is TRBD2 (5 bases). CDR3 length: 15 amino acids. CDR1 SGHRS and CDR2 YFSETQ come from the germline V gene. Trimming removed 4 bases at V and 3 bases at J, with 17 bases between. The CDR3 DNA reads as TGCGCCAGCAGCAAATCGGGAACAAACCACTACGAGCAGTACTTC. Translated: CASSKSGTNHYEQYF.

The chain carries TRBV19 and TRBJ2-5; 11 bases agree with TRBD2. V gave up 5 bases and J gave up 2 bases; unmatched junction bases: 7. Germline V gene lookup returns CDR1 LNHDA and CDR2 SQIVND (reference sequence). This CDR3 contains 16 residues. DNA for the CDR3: TGTGCCAGTAGTCTCTGGACTAGCGGGCGACAAGAGACCCAGTACTTC. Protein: CASSLWTSGRQETQYF.